This T cell receptor beta chain was sequenced during a study of Ad26.COV2.S vaccination and SARS-CoV-2 variants. As for the study in general: Donor had been placed in the Ad26.COV2.S arm of the COV1001 trial. Each vaccinee took Ad26.COV2.S intramuscularly, once or twice 56 days apart.

The protocol was immunoSEQ multiplex PCR, while the TCRdb copy is restricted to in-frame clones and leaves out a portion. Here the sample spans hundreds of thousands of clones, about nine tenths being singletons. This CDR3 comprises 15 residues. Trimming pared 5 bases from V and 0 bases from J, leaving 16 bases between. The germline V gene has CDR1 SQVTM and CDR2 ANQGSEA. Treatment given: approximately 18 received Ad26.COV2.S at low or high dose, single or two shots; five or six received placebo; per-sample allocation not given. Sample collection was performed on day 63 after the first vaccine or placebo injection.

The sequence came from a person between 18 and 60 years old who received the Ad26.COV2.S COVID-19 vaccine or a placebo. Sequenced material: peripheral blood, taken in a trial of Ad26.COV2.S vaccine versus placebo. The V gene is TRBV29-1, the J gene TRBJ2-5, with D perhaps matching TRBD1 (6 bases). CDR3 nucleotides: TGCAGCGTTAAAACAGGGTCGGGGTACCAAGAGACCCAGTACTTC. It yields the protein CSVKTGSGYQETQYF.